The 25 T cell receptor beta chains given below trace back to one sample, sequenced in a study of T cell repertoires in cytomegalovirus infection. A single record per CDR3 protein comes from TCRdb applying MiXCR to the reads. Here the sample spans 270,000 or so distinct CDR3 sequences, approximately 15% being singletons. Sequenced: CD8+ T cells from PBMCs. The receptor set was obtained from a human donor in good health (CMV status not recorded). Some clones in this sample may be carry-over from other donors' samples.

The chain is built from TRBV28 and TRBJ2-7; D might be TRBD1 (6 bases). Looked up from germline, CDR1 is MDHEN and CDR2 is SYDVKM. The V gene lost 7 bases and the J gene lost 5 bases, with 12 bases spanning the gap. The length of the CDR3 is 12 residues. The CDR3 sequence is CASNQGTHEQYF. The CDR3 bases are TGTGCCAGCAACCAGGGGACCCACGAGCAGTACTTC.

The chain joins TRBV7-8 to TRBJ2-2; D not resolved. The CDR3 spans 14 residues. Per the germline V gene, CDR1 is SGHVS and CDR2 is FQNEAQ. Trimming cost V 4 bases and J 7 bases, with 13 bases left between them. The CDR3 region has the DNA TGTGCCAGCAGCTCTCACTTTCTCAGCGGGGAGCTGTTTTTT. Its protein is CASSSHFLSGELFF.

In this sample, this clonotype turned up many times. The chain recombines TRBV5-1 with TRBJ2-3, with 8 nucleotides matching TRBD1. With 1 base clipped from V and 0 bases from J, the junction kept 1 base outside the gene matches. This CDR3 contains 15 residues. CDR1 is SGHRS, CDR2 YFSETQ, per germline. CDR3 sequence (DNA): TGCGCCAGCAGCTTGCGGACAGGGAGCACAGATACGCAGTATTTT. It translates to CASSLRTGSTDTQYF. Full variable domain (rest looked up from reference TRBV5-1 and TRBJ2-3): KAGVTQTPRYLIKTRGQQVTLSCSPISGHRSVSWYQQTPGQGLQFLFEYFSETQRNKGNFPGRFSGRQFSNSRSEMNVSTLELGDSALYLCASSLRTGSTDTQYFGPGTRLTVL.

The chain joins TRBV19 to TRBJ1-2; 9 bases fit TRBD1. The CDR3 extends over 13 amino acids. V shed 9 bases, J shed 4 bases, and the junction held 6 bases outside the gene matches. Germline assignment: CDR1 LNHDA and CDR2 SQIVND (reference sequence). CDR3 nucleotide sequence: TGTGCCAGCAAGGGACAGGGCCTCTATGGCTACACCTTC. It specifies CASKGQGLYGYTF.

This clonotype was counted at least ten times. The V gene is TRBV7-8, the J gene TRBJ2-7; no reliable D call. The CDR3 length is 16 residues. Trimming cost V 1 base and J 2 bases, with 15 bases left between them. CDR1 is SGHVS, CDR2 FQNEAQ, per germline. The CDR3, as DNA: TGTGCCAGCAGCTTAGGAGGTTTAGACGAGGCCTACGAGCAGTACTTC. Protein sequence: CASSLGGLDEAYEQYF.

This clonotype was counted ten times or more. In DNA, the CDR3 is TGTGCCAGCAGTTCGGGACAACTTTCTAGCTCCTACGAGCAGTACTTC. Translation gives CASSSGQLSSSYEQYF. The rearrangement uses TRBV28 and TRBJ2-7; possibly TRBD1 for D (6 bases). V gave up 4 bases and J gave up 0 bases, with 16 bases separating them. CDR3 size: 16 residues. From germline, CDR1 is MDHEN and CDR2 SYDVKM.

This clonotype was seen more than once but under ten times. This chain uses TRBV4-2 with TRBJ2-1, with D perhaps TRBD2 (6 bases). Germline V gene sequence: CDR1 LGHNA, CDR2 YNFKEQ. Trimming left V 0 bases short and J 4 bases short, with 13 bases between. The CDR3 length is 16 residues. The CDR3 region has the DNA TGTGCCAGCAGCCAAGATCCGAGCGGGCCATACAATGAGCAGTTCTTC. This codes for CASSQDPSGPYNEQFF.

This clonotype has only a few counts. The CDR3 DNA reads as TGCAGCGCTGCGGGACAGGGGAACACTGAAGCTTTCTTT. Translated: CSAAGQGNTEAFF. The rearrangement links TRBV29-1 to TRBJ1-1, with 9 positions matching TRBD1. The J segment lost 1 base and the V segment lost 7 bases, leaving 4 bases of the junction unmatched. CDR1 and CDR2 (germline): SQVTM, ANQGSEA. The CDR3 spans 13 residues.

The genes are TRBV2 and TRBJ2-7; D might be TRBD1 (6 bases). V was pared by 4 bases and J by 3 bases, with 19 bases between. This CDR3 has 16 amino acids. In germline, CDR1 is SNHLY, CDR2 FYNNEI. CDR3 nucleotide sequence: TGTGCCAGCAGTGTGGTACAGGGCCCTCGGTTCTACGAGCAGTACTTC. Translation: CASSVVQGPRFYEQYF.

The rearrangement joins TRBV4-3 to TRBJ2-7; D may be TRBD1 or TRBD2 (5 bases each). CDR1 and CDR2 from the germline V gene are LGHNA and YSLEER. The CDR3 has 16 residues. V dropped 2 bases and J dropped 1 base, with 15 bases sitting between them. CDR3 DNA: TGCGCCAGCAGCCAATCAACGGGGCCAGTATCCTACGAGCAGTACTTC. As protein: CASSQSTGPVSYEQYF.

The chain employs TRBV7-9 and TRBJ2-5; 8 nucleotides align to TRBD2. Trimming cost V 5 bases and J 5 bases; bases outside gene matches: 4. Germline CDR1 SEHNR, CDR2 FQNEAQ (reference sequence). The CDR3 sequence is 13 residues long. The CDR3 sequence is CASSRGGTETQYF. The DNA of the CDR3 is TGTGCCAGCAGCCGGGGGGGGACGGAGACCCAGTACTTC.

The chain links TRBV28 to TRBJ1-1; D not resolved. CDR1 is MDHEN, CDR2 SYDVKM, per germline. Between the trimmed V and J ends, which lost 6 bases and 13 bases, there was a span of 18 bases. The CDR3 is 12 residues long. This chain's CDR3 is CASSHGRLLGFF. The CDR3 DNA sequence: TGTGCCAGCAGCCACGGACGACTCTTGGGTTTCTTT.

This clonotype was found a few times. The chain has TRBV28 and TRBJ2-7; 7 bases are shared with TRBD1. The germline V gene encodes CDR1 MDHEN and CDR2 SYDVKM. The CDR3 runs 15 residues. V was pared by 7 bases and J by 0 bases, with 9 bases of the junction left unmatched. CDR3 in amino acids: CASTGQAESSYEQYF. The CDR3 bases are TGTGCCAGCACCGGACAGGCCGAGAGCTCCTACGAGCAGTACTTC.

This clonotype was seen only a few times. The rearrangement joins TRBV6-5 to TRBJ1-6; D unresolved. Germline CDR1 and CDR2: MNHEY and SVGAGI. This CDR3 has 14 residues. Trimming took 6 bases from V and 6 from J, leaving 12 bases between them. The CDR3 loop is CASRPDGFNSPLHF. The CDR3 nucleotides are TGTGCCAGCAGACCGGACGGGTTTAATTCACCCCTCCACTTT.

This clonotype has at least ten counts. This chain links TRBV20-1 with TRBJ1-2; 7 nucleotides line up with TRBD1. CDR3 size: 15 residues. The trim removed 3 bases at V and 0 bases at J, leaving 7 bases unmatched. CDR1 and CDR2 from the germline V gene are DFQATT and SNEGSKA (reference sequence). As DNA, the CDR3 is TGCAGTGCTAGTTTCGTCGACAGGGCTAACTATGGCTACACCTTC. As protein: CSASFVDRANYGYTF.

The chain carries TRBV6-1 and TRBJ1-5; D is uncertain. With 8 bases removed from V and 5 bases from J, the gap between germline ends came to 19 bases. Germline V CDR1 and CDR2: MNHNS, SASEGT. This CDR3 spans 15 amino acids. The DNA for the CDR3 is TGTGCCAGCGGGTTTCCGTACGGGCGGTATCAGCCCCAGCATTTT. This gives the protein CASGFPYGRYQPQHF.

This clonotype has just a few counts. The chain couples TRBV20-1 to TRBJ2-5, with D possibly TRBD2 on 7 matching bases. Trimming stripped 3 bases from V and 0 bases from J, with 29 bases between. The CDR3 has 20 amino acids. Germline CDR1 and CDR2: DFQATT and SNEGSKA (reference sequence). In nucleotides, the CDR3 is TGCAGTGCTAGTACGACCACCGGGGGGCAGATATTTCTTCACCAAGAGACCCAGTACTTC. Amino acids: CSASTTTGGQIFLHQETQYF.

As for this clonotype: At one of its ends the junction is not consistent with the germline gene, which may arise from a read error. In nucleotides, the CDR3 is TGTGCCAGCGGCTTAGGACAGGGCGGCAATCAGCCCCAGCATTTT. As protein: CASGLGQGGNQPQHF. V and J are TRBV7-6 and TRBJ1-5, with TRBD1 identical over 8 bases. The CDR3 is made up of 15 amino acids. Per the germline V gene, CDR1 is SGHVS and CDR2 is FNYEAQ.

This clonotype has a count of ten or more. This rearrangement joins TRBV12-3 or TRBV12-4 to TRBJ1-4; 8 positions agree with TRBD1. The V gene end was trimmed by 5 bases and the J gene end by 7 bases; junction bases not matched to a gene: 9. CDR3 length: 15 residues. The CDR3 sequence: CASSHWTGSAEKLFF. CDR3 sequence (DNA): TGTGCCAGCAGTCACTGGACAGGGAGCGCTGAAAAACTGTTTTTT.

The chain joins TRBV19 to TRBJ2-5, with TRBD1 identical over 10 bases. CDR1 is LNHDA, CDR2 SQIVND, per germline (reference sequence). After removal of 4 bases from V and 5 bases from J, the junction contained 7 bases not matched to a gene. This CDR3 has 15 amino acids. The CDR3 nucleotides read TGTGCCAGTAGTACCCGGGACAGGGGTCCGGAGACCCAGTACTTC. As protein: CASSTRDRGPETQYF.

Ten or more counts support this clonotype. The chain is built from TRBV7-6 and TRBJ2-7; TRBD2 matches 8 bases. The CDR3 spans 15 residues. CDR1 is SGHVS and CDR2 is FNYEAQ in the germline V gene. With V trimmed by 5 bases and J by 2 bases, 8 bases remained unmatched. CDR3 sequence: CASSPLIGGAYEQYF. The CDR3 region has the DNA TGTGCCAGCAGCCCGCTAATCGGGGGGGCCTACGAGCAGTACTTC.

This chain connects TRBV2 to TRBJ2-3, with D perhaps matching TRBD2 (7 bases). This CDR3 spans 15 amino acids. CDR1 is SNHLY and CDR2 is FYNNEI in the germline V gene. The V end lost 4 bases, the J end lost 0 bases, and 11 bases lay between the germline ends. Here the CDR3 reads CASSAWGGSTDTQYF. CDR3 in DNA: TGTGCCAGCAGTGCTTGGGGGGGCAGCACAGATACGCAGTATTTT.

This clonotype occurred a few times. The rearrangement uses TRBV20-1 and TRBJ2-7, with 9 bases matching TRBD1. This CDR3 is 14 amino acids long. From germline, CDR1 is DFQATT and CDR2 SNEGSKA (reference sequence). V gave up 3 bases and J gave up 4 bases; unmatched junction bases: 7. CDR3 region: CSASQIGQGYEQYF. The CDR3 nucleotides are TGCAGTGCTAGCCAAATCGGACAGGGGTACGAGCAGTACTTC.

This clonotype was seen a handful of times. V is TRBV15 and J is TRBJ1-2; D remains unclear. V lost 0 bases to trimming and J lost 6 bases, with 17 bases between them. The CDR3 consists of 16 residues. From germline, CDR1 is LNHNV and CDR2 YYDKDF (reference sequence). As DNA, the CDR3 is TGTGCCACCAGCAGAGATCTTAACTCAGGCTCGGATGGCTACACCTTC. Its translation: CATSRDLNSGSDGYTF.

The chain uses TRBV5-6 and TRBJ1-4; D is ambiguous. With 0 bases removed from V and 5 bases from J, the gap between germline ends came to 8 bases. Germline-derived CDR1 and CDR2 are SGHDT and YYEEEE. This CDR3 contains 14 residues. CDR3 in DNA: TGTGCCAGCAGCTTGGGTCGACGGAATGAAAAACTGTTTTTT. This codes for CASSLGRRNEKLFF.